Below are 15 T cell receptor beta chains sequenced from a single sample in a study of OX40 agonist ivuxolimab in advanced cancers. Only in-frame clones appear in the TCRdb table, and some are missing; sequencing was by immunoSEQ multiplex PCR. The data contain about 53,000 clones, roughly 90% of them singletons. The material sequenced was CD4+ or CD8+ T cells sorted from blood, taken in a trial of the OX40 agonist ivuxolimab. These receptors all stem from an adult with an advanced solid tumor such as melanoma, head and neck, liver or kidney cancer.

The chain recombines TRBV19 with TRBJ1-5, with no clear D. Trimming stripped 6 bases from V and 0 bases from J, with 6 bases between. Germline V gene sequence: CDR1 LNHDA, CDR2 SQIVND (reference sequence). The CDR3 is made up of 13 amino acids. The CDR3 sequence is CASRKGSNQPQHF. The CDR3 nucleotides are TGTGCCAGTAGGAAGGGTAGCAATCAGCCCCAGCATTTT.

This clone is labeled as medium-sized. This chain links TRBV11-2 with TRBJ1-1, with D perhaps matching TRBD1 (6 bases). CDR1 and CDR2 (germline): SGHAT, FQNNGV. Trimming removed 10 bases at V and 9 bases at J, with 24 bases between. This CDR3 spans 14 amino acids. CDR3 in DNA: TGTGCCACCACTTTTTCCTCCCGAGGGGGAAAAGCTTTCTTT. Protein: CATTFSSRGGKAFF.

This chain joins TRBV10-2 and TRBJ2-3, with 12 bases matching TRBD2. The CDR3 has 15 residues. In germline, CDR1 is WSHSY, CDR2 SAAADI. Germline trimming cut 8 bases from V and 3 bases from J; bases unmatched to any gene: 6. The CDR3 coding sequence is TGCGCCAGCGCCCAACTAGCGGGGGGTACAGATACGCAGTATTTT. This sequence encodes CASAQLAGGTDTQYF.

The V gene is TRBV1, the J gene TRBJ1-6. TRBV1 is listed as a pseudogene. The CDR3 covers 16 residues. CDR3: CTSSQDQGGLNSPLHF. CDR3 in DNA: TGCACCAGCAGCCAAGATCAAGGCGGACTTAATTCACCCCTCCACTTT.

The gene calls are TRBV30 and TRBJ2-3; D remains ambiguous. Germline CDR1 GTSNPN, CDR2 SVGIG (reference sequence). The length of the CDR3 is 13 residues. The V and J ends lost 2 bases and 3 bases respectively, with 9 bases between them. Here the CDR3 reads CAWSPPGTDTQYF. The CDR3 DNA follows: TGTGCCTGGAGTCCTCCCGGGACAGATACGCAGTATTTT.

This chain connects TRBV7-3 to TRBJ1-2; TRBD1 matches at 10 bases. The CDR3 runs to 15 residues. Germline CDR1 reads SGHTA; CDR2 reads FQGTGA. Trimming at V came to 1 base and at J to 6 bases, leaving 5 bases not matched to a gene. CDR3 nucleotides: TGTGCCAGCAGCTTAAAGGGACAGGGGTCCCATGGCTACACCTTC. This encodes CASSLKGQGSHGYTF.

The genes are TRBV10-3 and TRBJ2-7; D is undetermined. The germline gives CDR1 ENHRY, CDR2 SYGVKD. CDR3 size: 11 residues. V lost 11 bases to trimming and J lost 7 bases, with 15 bases between them. The CDR3 DNA sequence: TGTGCCTCTTACTCCGGAGCGGAGCAGTACTTC. It is translated as CASYSGAEQYF.

This clone appeared once. This chain connects TRBV30 to TRBJ1-2; TRBD1 might be the D (6 bases). In germline, CDR1 is GTSNPN, CDR2 SVGIG (reference sequence). The V and J ends lost 5 bases and 8 bases respectively, with 12 bases between them. The CDR3 consists of 11 residues. In DNA form, the CDR3 reads TGTGCCTGGGAAACCAGGGGAGGCTACACCTTC. This gives the protein CAWETRGGYTF.

The chain links TRBV5-1 to TRBJ2-2; possible D gene TRBD1, 5 bases. The CDR3 runs 13 residues. V was cut by 10 bases and J by 7 bases, with 17 bases left in between. The germline gives CDR1 SGHRS, CDR2 YFSETQ. The CDR3 DNA follows: TGCGCCTGCCGGGCCACTGGACACGGGGAGCTGTTTTTT. The encoded protein is CACRATGHGELFF.

This clone was detected once. The CDR3 DNA reads as TGCGCCAGCAGTGCCGGACGGACAACTAATGAAAAACTGTTTTTT. Protein product: CASSAGRTTNEKLFF. The J gene is TRBJ1-4, the V gene TRBV10-1; no definite D call. The V end lost 4 bases, the J end lost 0 bases, and 9 bases lay between the germline ends. This CDR3 has 15 residues. The V gene's germline CDR1 is WNHNN and CDR2 SYGVQD (reference sequence).

The rearrangement uses TRBV20-1 and TRBJ2-1; TRBD1 might be the D (6 bases). The V gene lost 6 bases and the J gene lost 6 bases, with 6 bases spanning the gap. CDR3 length: 10 amino acids. CDR1 DFQATT and CDR2 SNEGSKA come from the germline V gene (reference sequence). The CDR3 region has the DNA TGCAGTGCAGGGGGCAATGAGCAGTTCTTC. This sequence encodes CSAGGNEQFF.

This chain connects TRBV18 to TRBJ1-5; 7 bases are shared with TRBD1. The junction had 9 bases not matched to a gene; V was cut back by 4 bases and J by 6 bases. Germline-derived CDR1 and CDR2 are KGHSH and LQKENI. This CDR3 region has 15 residues. The CDR3 bases are TGTGCCAGCTCACTCGCAGGGGGATCTGGTCAGCCCCAGCATTTT. It codes for CASSLAGGSGQPQHF.

The chain employs TRBV12-1 and TRBJ2-2; the D call in the table, TRBD2, was not verified against the DNA. TRBV12-1 is a pseudogene. CDR3 size: 20 residues. The CDR3 DNA reads TGTGCCAGCAGCTTGCCCGGGACTAGCGGGAGGAGGTTCAACACCGGGGAGCTGTTTTTT. Residues: CASSLPGTSGRRFNTGELFF.

The V and J genes are TRBV10-3 and TRBJ1-3, with 7 bases aligning to TRBD1. Per the germline V gene, CDR1 is ENHRY and CDR2 is SYGVKD. Losses at the gene ends were 4 bases for V and 0 bases for J; bases not matched to a gene: 6. There are 16 residues in the CDR3. CDR3 nucleotides: TGTGCCATCAGTGCCCGGACAGGCTACTCTGGAAACACCATATATTTT. Its protein product is CAISARTGYSGNTIYF.

The CDR3 coding sequence is TGTGCCAGCAGTCCACAGGGTTTGAAATTGGGTGAGCAGTTCTTC. It translates to CASSPQGLKLGEQFF. The J gene is TRBJ2-1, the V gene TRBV27; TRBD1 might be the D (6 bases). Germline V gives CDR1 MNHEY, CDR2 SMNVEV (reference sequence). CDR3 length equals 15 residues. V was pared by 5 bases and J by 9 bases, with 20 bases between.